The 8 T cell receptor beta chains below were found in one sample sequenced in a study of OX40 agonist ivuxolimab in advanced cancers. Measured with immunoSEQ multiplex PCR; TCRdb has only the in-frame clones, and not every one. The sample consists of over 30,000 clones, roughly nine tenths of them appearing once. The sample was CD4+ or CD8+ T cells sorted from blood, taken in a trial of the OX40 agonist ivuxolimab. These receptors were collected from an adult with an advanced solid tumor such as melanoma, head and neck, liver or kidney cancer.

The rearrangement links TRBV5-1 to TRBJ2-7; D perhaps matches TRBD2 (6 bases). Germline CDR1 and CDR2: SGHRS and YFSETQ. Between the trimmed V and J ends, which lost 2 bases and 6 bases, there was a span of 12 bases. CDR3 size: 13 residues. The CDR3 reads CASSFDRELEQYF. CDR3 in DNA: TGCGCCAGCAGCTTCGACCGGGAGCTCGAGCAGTACTTC.

The CDR3 sequence: CASSIGGTGYTF. For the CDR3, the DNA is TGTGCCAGCAGTATCGGGGGCACTGGCTACACCTTC. The genes are TRBV27 and TRBJ1-2; perhaps TRBD1 as D (6 bases). The V end was cut by 5 bases, the J end by 7 bases, with 11 bases between. From germline, CDR1 is MNHEY and CDR2 SMNVEV (reference sequence). The CDR3 is 12 residues long.

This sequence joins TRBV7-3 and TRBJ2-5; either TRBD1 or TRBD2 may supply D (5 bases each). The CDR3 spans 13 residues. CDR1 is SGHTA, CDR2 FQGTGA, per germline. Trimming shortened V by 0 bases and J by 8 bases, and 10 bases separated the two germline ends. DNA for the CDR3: TGTGCCAGCAGCTTAACGGCTGGGGGAACCCAGTACTTC. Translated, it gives CASSLTAGGTQYF.

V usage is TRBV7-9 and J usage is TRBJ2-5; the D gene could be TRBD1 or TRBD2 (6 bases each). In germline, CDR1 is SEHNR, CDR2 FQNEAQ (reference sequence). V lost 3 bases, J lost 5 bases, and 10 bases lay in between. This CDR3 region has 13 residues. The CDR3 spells CASSFGGQETQYF. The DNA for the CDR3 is TGTGCCAGCAGCTTTGGGGGGCAGGAGACCCAGTACTTC.

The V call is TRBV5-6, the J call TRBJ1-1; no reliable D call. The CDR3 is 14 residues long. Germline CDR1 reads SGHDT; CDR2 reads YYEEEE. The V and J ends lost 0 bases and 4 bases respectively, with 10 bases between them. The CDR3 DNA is TGTGCCAGCAGCTTGGCCGGAAGGTTCACTGAAGCTTTCTTT. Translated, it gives CASSLAGRFTEAFF.

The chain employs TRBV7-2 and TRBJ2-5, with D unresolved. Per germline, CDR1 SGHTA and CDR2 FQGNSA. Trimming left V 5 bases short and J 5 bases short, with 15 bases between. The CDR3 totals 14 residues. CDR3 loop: CASSPRQPGETQYF. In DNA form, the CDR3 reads TGTGCCAGCAGCCCACGTCAACCCGGGGAGACCCAGTACTTC.

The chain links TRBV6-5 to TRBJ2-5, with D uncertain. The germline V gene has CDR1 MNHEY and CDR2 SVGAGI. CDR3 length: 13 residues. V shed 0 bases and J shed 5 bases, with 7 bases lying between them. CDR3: CASSYSMGETQYF. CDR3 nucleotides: TGTGCCAGCAGTTACTCGATGGGTGAGACCCAGTACTTC.

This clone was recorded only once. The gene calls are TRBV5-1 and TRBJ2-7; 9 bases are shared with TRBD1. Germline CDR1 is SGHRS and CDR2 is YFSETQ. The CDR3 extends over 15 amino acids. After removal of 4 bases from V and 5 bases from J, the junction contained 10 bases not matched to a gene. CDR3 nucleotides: TGCGCCAGCAGCCGCAGTGGGACAGGGATGGACGAGCAGTACTTC. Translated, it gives CASSRSGTGMDEQYF. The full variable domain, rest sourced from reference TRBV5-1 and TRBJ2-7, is KAGVTQTPRYLIKTRGQQVTLSCSPISGHRSVSWYQQTPGQGLQFLFEYFSETQRNKGNFPGRFSGRQFSNSRSEMNVSTLELGDSALYLCASSRSGTGMDEQYFGPGTRLTVT.